A selection of T cell receptor beta chains follows, all from one sample in a study of blood T cell repertoires in COVID-19. Produced via immunoSEQ multiplex PCR; TCRdb's table is partial and in-frame only. The profile shows roughly 240,000 clones, about 84% of them singletons. Sequenced sample: PBMCs or T cells enriched from blood (not recorded which). The receptors shown here come from a woman aged 45-60 years who had recovered from COVID-19. CDR3s include the opening cysteine and the closing phenylalanine or tryptophan. D genes are given only for firm matches. The size field is filled for only some rows; it gives once, few, many or a size class.

TGTGCCATCAGTGAATTAGCGGGGGCAGGGACCCAGTACTTC | CAISELAGAGTQYF | TRBJ2-5 | NA | TRBD2 | TRBV10-3
TGTGCCAGCAGCGAGCGGACCGGGGGCGGGACTAGAAATGAGCAGTTCTTC | CASSERTGGGTRNEQFF | TRBJ2-1 | NA | TRBD2 | TRBV9
TGTGCCAGCAGCCGCAGACAGGGGGCGAAAACTGAAGCTTTCTTT | CASSRRQGAKTEAFF | TRBJ1-1 | few | TRBD1 | TRBV3-1/TRBV3-2
TGCGCCAGCAGCCAACAGGGACAGACGAACACTGAAGCTTTCTTT | CASSQQGQTNTEAFF | TRBJ1-1 | NA | TRBD1 | TRBV4-3
TGTGCCAGCCGCGACAGATTCGAGAGGAAAGCTTTCTTT | CASRDRFERKAFF | TRBJ1-1 | NA | NA | TRBV25-1
TGTGCCAGCAGCTCTTCACAGATCCCCACCGGGGAGCTGTTTTTT | CASSSSQIPTGELFF | TRBJ2-2 | NA | NA | TRBV7-2
TGTGCCTGGAGGGACACCCGACAGGGGTGGAGAGATACGCAGTATTTT | CAWRDTRQGWRDTQYF | TRBJ2-3 | once | TRBD1 | TRBV30
TGTGCCAGCAGCCCAAAGACAGGTCCACGTTTCACAGATACGCAGTATTTT | CASSPKTGPRFTDTQYF | TRBJ2-3 | NA | NA | TRBV5-6
TGTGCCAGCAGTTTAGGGACAGGGGGGACTGAAGCTTTCTTT | CASSLGTGGTEAFF | TRBJ1-1 | NA | TRBD1 | TRBV27
TGTGCCAGCAGCTTGTGGAGCAGGGGAGTAACAGATACGCAGTATTTT | CASSLWSRGVTDTQYF | TRBJ2-3 | NA | NA | TRBV5-6
TGTGCCACCAGCAGTGACAGGGGTGGAAACACCATATATTTT | CATSSDRGGNTIYF | TRBJ1-3 | NA | TRBD1 | TRBV15
TGTGCCAGCAGCGTTCGCCCGGGACAGAGCCCTGGAGAGACCCAGTACTTC | CASSVRPGQSPGETQYF | TRBJ2-5 | NA | TRBD1 | TRBV7-9
TGTGCCAGCAGTTACTCGAGCCGGGGGTATGGCTACACCTTC | CASSYSSRGYGYTF | TRBJ1-2 | NA | NA | TRBV6-2/TRBV6-3
TGCAGTGCTAGTCCCGGCGGGGAGACCCAGTACTTC | CSASPGGETQYF | TRBJ2-5 | once | NA | TRBV20-1
TGTGCCAGCAGTCCCACGACCGGAGGGGCGAGCTCCTACGAGCAGTACTTC | CASSPTTGGASSYEQYF | TRBJ2-7 | NA | NA | TRBV7-2
TGCGCCAGCAGCCAGGCCACGGGGATTAGCAATCAGCCCCAGCATTTT | CASSQATGISNQPQHF | TRBJ1-5 | NA | NA | TRBV4-1
TGTGCCAGCAGCCAAGCTCGGGTCACCGGGGAGCTGTTTTTT | CASSQARVTGELFF | TRBJ2-2 | few | NA | TRBV14
TGTGCCAGCAGATTAGCGGGAGGGCCTATCTACGAGCAGTACTTC | CASRLAGGPIYEQYF | TRBJ2-7 | few | TRBD2 | TRBV5-4
TGTGCCAGCAGCCGAGATGTCTTCGGGACAGGGGGCTTCGAGCAGTACTTC | CASSRDVFGTGGFEQYF | TRBJ2-7 | NA | TRBD1 | TRBV3-1/TRBV3-2
TGTGCCAGCAGCTCTAAAGGAGCGTGGACTGAAGCTTTCTTT | CASSSKGAWTEAFF | TRBJ1-1 | few | NA | TRBV11-2
TGTGCCAGCAGTTTAACAGTAAATCAGCCCCAGCATTTT | CASSLTVNQPQHF | TRBJ1-5 | few | NA | TRBV12-3/TRBV12-4
TGTGCCAGCAGCGGGGGACAGGGATCTTACAATGAGCAGTTCTTC | CASSGGQGSYNEQFF | TRBJ2-1 | NA | TRBD1 | TRBV9
TGTGCCAGCAGCCTTAGACGGGACAGGGTATACAATGAGCAGTTCTTC | CASSLRRDRVYNEQFF | TRBJ2-1 | NA | TRBD1 | TRBV11-3
TGTGCCAGCAGTTATGATGGCCTCAGGGGCTATGGCTACACCTTC | CASSYDGLRGYGYTF | TRBJ1-2 | NA | NA | TRBV6-5
TGCGCCAGCAGCCCTAGACAAGGGAGCTCCTACGAGCAGTACTTC | CASSPRQGSSYEQYF | TRBJ2-7 | NA | NA | TRBV5-1
TGCGCCAGCAGCGAGGACAGACAAGAGACCCAGTACTTC | CASSEDRQETQYF | TRBJ2-5 | NA | NA | TRBV5-1
TGTGCCACCCAACGTCAGTACACAGATACGCAGTATTTT | CATQRQYTDTQYF | TRBJ2-3 | NA | NA | TRBV11-3
TGTGCCACAGGAGTGACAGGGGGAGCCGGGGAGCTGTTTTTT | CATGVTGGAGELFF | TRBJ2-2 | NA | TRBD1 | TRBV19
TGTGCCAGCAGCACACAGGGAGACAGAACCGAAGCTTTCTTT | CASSTQGDRTEAFF | TRBJ1-1 | NA | NA | TRBV7-3
TGTGCCAGCAGTTCCCTGGGGACAGGGACCTACGAGCAGTACTTC | CASSSLGTGTYEQYF | TRBJ2-7 | once | TRBD1 | TRBV27
TGTGCCAGCAGCCAAGGGCCCAGCGGGGGGCCCCAGCATTTT | CASSQGPSGGPQHF | TRBJ1-5 | NA | NA | TRBV3-1/TRBV3-2
TGTGCCAGAAGACAGGGTTCGGGGTACGAGCAGTACTTC | CARRQGSGYEQYF | TRBJ2-7 | NA | TRBD1 | TRBV3-1/TRBV3-2
TGTGCCTGGAGTGTGGGACTAGCGGGAGGAAGTGAGCAGTTCTTC | CAWSVGLAGGSEQFF | TRBJ2-1 | NA | TRBD2 | TRBV30
TGTGCCAGCAGTGAAGGGACAGCTTATGGCTACACCTTC | CASSEGTAYGYTF | TRBJ1-2 | few | NA | TRBV2
TGTGCCAGCAGCGCCCAACCGGGAGGAGAGGGGGAGCAGTACTTC | CASSAQPGGEGEQYF | TRBJ2-7 | NA | TRBD2 | TRBV9
TGTGCCAGCAGTGAGCGACAGACTGATCAGCCCCAGCATTTT | CASSERQTDQPQHF | TRBJ1-5 | NA | NA | TRBV6-1
TGTGCCAGTAGTATAGCCCGGACAGGGGGGATCACTGAAGCTTTCTTT | CASSIARTGGITEAFF | TRBJ1-1 | NA | TRBD1 | TRBV19
TGCAGCGCTGGGACAGGGGCTGGAAACACCATATATTTT | CSAGTGAGNTIYF | TRBJ1-3 | once | TRBD1 | TRBV29-1
TGTGCCAGCAGCACACGGGCAGGGGGTCAGAACACCGGGGAGCTGTTTTTT | CASSTRAGGQNTGELFF | TRBJ2-2 | NA | TRBD1 | TRBV7-9
TGCGCCAGCAAGTCCGGGACAGGGGGCAACGAGCAGTACTTC | CASKSGTGGNEQYF | TRBJ2-7 | NA | TRBD1 | TRBV5-1
TGTGCCAGCTCACCACAGGGGCTCACAGATACGCAGTATTTT | CASSPQGLTDTQYF | TRBJ2-3 | NA | NA | TRBV18
TGTGCCAGCAGTTCGCCCTCGCGGGAGTACACAGATACGCAGTATTTT | CASSSPSREYTDTQYF | TRBJ2-3 | NA | TRBD2 | TRBV27
TGTGCCAGCAGTTACTCGACAGGCACTGAAGCTTTCTTT | CASSYSTGTEAFF | TRBJ1-1 | once | NA | TRBV6-2/TRBV6-3
TGTGCCAGCAGTCACCGCCGGGACAGGGGGTCGTTGGGCACTGAAGCTTTCTTT | CASSHRRDRGSLGTEAFF | TRBJ1-1 | NA | TRBD1 | TRBV27
TGTGCCAGCAGTGATCGGACGGGAAATTCACCCCTCCACTTT | CASSDRTGNSPLHF | TRBJ1-6 | NA | NA | TRBV9
TGTGCCAGCAGTCCCAGTCCAGGGGCTGAAGCTTTCTTT | CASSPSPGAEAFF | TRBJ1-1 | NA | NA | TRBV28
TGTGCCAGCAGTCAAGCTAGCGGGGGGTTGTACTACGAGCAGTACTTC | CASSQASGGLYYEQYF | TRBJ2-7 | NA | TRBD2 | TRBV7-8
TGCGCCAGCAGTGGGACAGGGAACACCGGGGAGCTGTTTTTT | CASSGTGNTGELFF | TRBJ2-2 | few | TRBD1 | TRBV4-3
TGCAGCGTTGATGGAGCAGGGTGGGATGGCTACACCTTC | CSVDGAGWDGYTF | TRBJ1-2 | few | NA | TRBV29-1
TGTGCCAGTAGTATAGATCGCGGACAGGGGGGACCCCTCCACTTT | CASSIDRGQGGPLHF | TRBJ1-6 | NA | TRBD1 | TRBV19